Presented here are 10 T cell receptor beta chains from one specimen sequenced in a study of cytomegalovirus exposure and HLA in healthy donors. The PCR ran on 60 Vbeta and 13 Jbeta primers. Clones were read by immunoSEQ multiplex PCR, and TCRdb kept only the in-frame ones, dropping some. The sample records more than 85,000 clones, about 68% being singletons. The specimen was PBMCs. The receptors come from a male donor in good health and CMV-seropositive.

This clone is classed as medium-sized (0.01 to 0.1%). The chain uses TRBV6-4 and TRBJ2-2; the match to TRBD2 covers 9 bases. Per germline, CDR1 MRHNA and CDR2 SNTAGT. V was clipped by 0 bases and J by 4 bases; unmatched bases: 0. The CDR3 is made up of 15 amino acids. The CDR3, as DNA: TGTGCCAGCAGTGACTCGACTAGCGGCACCGGGGAGCTGTTTTTT. Translated, it gives CASSDSTSGTGELFF.

The chain combines TRBV30 with TRBJ1-6, with TRBD1 as a possible D gene (6 bases). V was shortened by 7 bases and J by 5 bases, with 15 bases between the two germline ends. This CDR3 comprises 14 residues. Germline CDR1 is GTSNPN and CDR2 is SVGIG (reference sequence). CDR3 region: CAYTQGIDNSPLHF. The CDR3 region has the DNA TGTGCCTATACACAGGGTATCGATAATTCACCCCTCCACTTT.

V usage is TRBV5-1 and J usage is TRBJ2-1; 10 bases fit TRBD2. The CDR3 length is 16 residues. With V trimmed by 0 bases and J by 7 bases, 7 bases remained unmatched. Germline CDR1 is SGHRS and CDR2 is YFSETQ. The CDR3 spells CASSLGAGGPGNEQFF. As DNA, the CDR3 is TGCGCCAGCAGCTTGGGAGCGGGGGGGCCGGGTAATGAGCAGTTCTTC.

The rearrangement links TRBV11-2 to TRBJ2-5, with 10 bases matching TRBD1. Trimming at V came to 5 bases and at J to 5 bases, leaving 14 bases not matched to a gene. The CDR3 is 17 amino acids. CDR1 and CDR2 from the germline V gene are SGHAT and FQNNGV. CDR3 coding DNA: TGTGCCAGCAGCCAATGGGAGGGACAGGGGCGGTGGGAGACCCAGTACTTC. Amino acid sequence: CASSQWEGQGRWETQYF.

In this sample, this clone turned up a few times. The chain recombines TRBV29-1 with TRBJ2-1; no definite D call. Germline-derived CDR1 and CDR2 are SQVTM and ANQGSEA. CDR3 length equals 11 residues. V was clipped by 7 bases and J by 3 bases, with 7 bases between them. The CDR3 DNA reads TGCAGCGGAGGAGACTACAATGAGCAGTTCTTC. Encoded protein: CSGGDYNEQFF.

This clone was counted a few times. The V call is TRBV5-1, the J call TRBJ1-3; the D gene is possibly TRBD1 (6 bases). This CDR3 spans 15 amino acids. V was pared by 3 bases and J by 4 bases, with 14 bases between. From germline, CDR1 is SGHRS and CDR2 YFSETQ. CDR3 residues: CASSWGLTGGNTIYF. As DNA, the CDR3 is TGCGCCAGCAGCTGGGGATTAACAGGGGGAAACACCATATATTTT.

This rearrangement joins TRBV6-1 to TRBJ2-1, with 9 bases identical to TRBD1. Unmatched junction bases numbered 12, after V lost 5 bases and J lost 10 bases. This CDR3 is 15 amino acids long. Germline CDR1 MNHNS, CDR2 SASEGT. As DNA, the CDR3 is TGTGCCAGCAGTAATATGGGACAGGGAGGGGCAGAGCAGTTCTTC. This translates into CASSNMGQGGAEQFF.

This clone came up a few times. This chain uses TRBV5-4 with TRBJ2-7; tentatively, D is TRBD2 (6 bases). Trimming pared 4 bases from V and 7 bases from J, leaving 15 bases between. CDR3 length equals 13 residues. Germline V gene lookup returns CDR1 SGHNT and CDR2 YYREEE (reference sequence). CDR3 DNA sequence: TGTGCCAGCAGCGCGGAGGGGTTGGGGGAGCAGTACTTC. It codes for CASSAEGLGEQYF.

V gene TRBV7-6 combines with J gene TRBJ2-3, with 11 bases identical to TRBD2. Germline CDR1 and CDR2: SGHVS and FNYEAQ. Losses at the gene ends were 1 base for V and 0 bases for J; bases not matched to a gene: 0. This CDR3 is built from 16 residues. CDR3 residues: CASSLGLAGSTDTQYF. The CDR3 nucleotides are TGTGCCAGCAGCTTAGGACTAGCGGGGAGCACAGATACGCAGTATTTT.

This rearrangement joins TRBV28 to TRBJ1-1; D unresolved. Trimming stripped 1 base from V and 6 bases from J, with 12 bases between. This CDR3 contains 14 residues. Per germline, CDR1 MDHEN and CDR2 SYDVKM. The CDR3 spells CASSLFLEGAEAFF. CDR3 nucleotides: TGTGCCAGCAGTTTATTTCTCGAGGGCGCTGAAGCTTTCTTT. Complete variable domain (other parts from reference TRBV28 and TRBJ1-1): DVKVTQSSRYLVKRTGEKVFLECVQDMDHENMFWYRQDPGLGLRLIYFSYDVKMKEKGDIPEGYSVSREKKERFSLILESASTNQTSMYLCASSLFLEGAEAFFGQGTRLTVV.